These 14 T cell receptor beta chains were all obtained from the same sample, sequenced in a study of blood T cell repertoires in COVID-19. TCRdb's table, derived via immunoSEQ multiplex PCR, lists solely in-frame clones and lacks some. This table has under 70,000 clones, around nine tenths appearing once. Sequencing was done on a sample of peripheral blood. These receptors came from a woman aged 55 to 70 with COVID-19, enrolled during active disease.

The chain joins TRBV19 to TRBJ1-5, with D possibly being TRBD1 (5 bases). Between the trimmed V and J ends, which lost 3 bases and 4 bases, there was a span of 10 bases. CDR1 LNHDA and CDR2 SQIVND come from the germline V gene (reference sequence). This CDR3 region has 14 residues. Here the CDR3 DNA reads TGTGCCAGTAGTATCTGGGGCTCAAATCAGCCCCAGCATTTT. Translation: CASSIWGSNQPQHF.

The chain employs TRBV19 and TRBJ1-6, with D perhaps matching TRBD1 (6 bases). The CDR3 has 14 amino acids. Trimming pared 6 bases from V and 6 bases from J, leaving 12 bases between. Germline CDR1 is LNHDA and CDR2 is SQIVND (reference sequence). For the CDR3, the DNA is TGTGCCAGTAGCCGGGACAAGGGTAATTCACCCCTCCACTTT. Translated, it gives CASSRDKGNSPLHF.

To note about this clone: The same CDR3 arises from other DNA sequences in this sample as well. V gene TRBV5-6 combines with J gene TRBJ2-7; D remains ambiguous. The CDR3 is made up of 13 amino acids. The germline V gene encodes CDR1 SGHDT and CDR2 YYEEEE. Deletions cut 1 base from V and 2 bases from J, with 7 bases between. CDR3 amino acids: CASSLLGTYEQYF. The CDR3 coding sequence is TGTGCCAGCAGCTTGCTAGGCACCTACGAGCAGTACTTC.

The V and J genes are TRBV11-3 and TRBJ2-1; possible D gene TRBD1, 7 bases. The CDR3 has 16 residues. V was pared by 6 bases and J by 7 bases, with 22 bases between. Germline lookup yields CDR1 SGHNT and CDR2 YENEEA. CDR3 residues: CASRFQGESAGNEQFF. The CDR3 DNA reads as TGTGCCAGCAGATTCCAGGGGGAATCTGCGGGAAATGAGCAGTTCTTC.

The chain uses TRBV7-8 and TRBJ2-3; D is perhaps TRBD2 (5 bases). Deletions cut 1 base from V and 2 bases from J, with 19 bases between. The CDR3 covers 18 residues. Germline values: CDR1 SGHVS, CDR2 FQNEAQ. The CDR3 sequence: CASSLGPRGIIHTDTQYF. CDR3 DNA sequence: TGTGCCAGCAGCTTAGGGCCACGGGGTATTATACACACAGATACGCAGTATTTT.

V and J are TRBV21-1 and TRBJ1-5. TRBV21-1 counts as a pseudogene. The length of the CDR3 is 13 residues. In DNA, the CDR3 is TGTGCCAGCAGCAAAAAGAGGGATCAGCCCCAGCATTTT. Encoded protein: CASSKKRDQPQHF.

The chain carries TRBV27 and TRBJ2-1; TRBD2 matches at 11 bases. The CDR3 length is 19 residues. Trimming removed 4 bases from V and 4 bases from J; junction bases left unmatched: 15. Germline CDR1 reads MNHEY; CDR2 reads SMNVEV (reference sequence). As DNA, the CDR3 is TGTGCCAGCAGTTACCGACTAGCGGGATACTCGGGGGAGTACAATGAGCAGTTCTTC. Its protein is CASSYRLAGYSGEYNEQFF.

The chain couples TRBV7-6 to TRBJ1-6, with D tentatively TRBD1 (5 bases). CDR3 size: 15 residues. CDR1 is SGHVS, CDR2 FNYEAQ, per germline. V was trimmed by 1 base and J by 6 bases, leaving 10 bases between them. The CDR3 reads CASSLEGPANSPLHF. The DNA for the CDR3 is TGTGCCAGCAGCTTAGAGGGGCCAGCTAATTCACCCCTCCACTTT.

This clone was counted between two and nine times. This rearrangement joins TRBV7-9 to TRBJ1-4; D is ambiguous. Germline assignment: CDR1 SEHNR and CDR2 FQNEAQ (reference sequence). V shed 4 bases and J shed 4 bases, with 16 bases lying between them. The CDR3 is 16 residues long. The CDR3: CASSSPDLSGNEKLFF. The CDR3 nucleotides read TGTGCCAGCAGCTCCCCGGATCTGTCGGGTAATGAAAAACTGTTTTTT.

This chain joins TRBV19 and TRBJ2-4, with 8 bases lining up with TRBD1. CDR3 length: 17 amino acids. Trimming at V came to 1 base and at J to 0 bases, leaving 5 bases not matched to a gene. In germline, CDR1 is LNHDA, CDR2 SQIVND (reference sequence). Here the CDR3 reads CASSIAGTGLAKNIQYF. CDR3 sequence (DNA): TGTGCCAGTAGTATAGCGGGGACAGGACTAGCCAAAAACATTCAGTACTTC.

In this sample, this clone turned up once. DNA of the CDR3: TGTGCCAGTAGCCCGACAGGAACTAATGAAAAACTGTTTTTT. This gives the protein CASSPTGTNEKLFF. The genes are TRBV19 and TRBJ1-4; D possibly corresponds to TRBD1 (6 bases). Looked up from germline, CDR1 is LNHDA and CDR2 is SQIVND (reference sequence). This CDR3 has 14 amino acids. Trimming took off 6 bases at V and 1 base at J, with 9 bases between the two ends.

The chain joins TRBV6-1 to TRBJ1-6; D unclear. The CDR3 contains 14 residues. Trimming left V 3 bases short and J 9 bases short, with 12 bases between. CDR1 and CDR2 from the germline V gene are MNHNS and SASEGT. This CDR3 reads CASSERSSGSPLHF. The DNA of the CDR3 is TGTGCCAGCAGTGAGCGGTCTTCTGGTTCACCCCTCCACTTT.

V usage is TRBV28 and J usage is TRBJ1-2, with D maybe TRBD1 (5 bases). CDR3 length: 12 amino acids. CDR1 is MDHEN and CDR2 is SYDVKM in the germline V gene. V lost 8 bases, J lost 5 bases, and 12 bases lay in between. CDR3 sequence reads: CASGTGRYGYTF. Written as DNA, the CDR3 is TGTGCCAGCGGAACAGGCCGGTATGGCTACACCTTC.

This sequence joins TRBV28 and TRBJ1-5; D is ambiguous. This CDR3 comprises 15 residues. Germline lookup yields CDR1 MDHEN and CDR2 SYDVKM. V was pared by 6 bases and J by 1 base, with 13 bases between. The CDR3 protein is CASRPTDGSNQPQHF. The CDR3 DNA reads TGTGCCAGCAGACCCACCGACGGGAGCAATCAGCCCCAGCATTTT.